Given below is one T cell receptor beta chain in context. Per the original data handling: Reference gene primer amplification yielded estimated nucleated cell counts. The table came from immunoSEQ multiplex PCR; TCRdb's copy has only in-frame clones and leaves some out. V and J calls and clone size follow that table, whereas D and trimming were derived from the DNA. The sample shows 50,000 to 80,000 clones, about 86% of them seen only once. The data belong to a study of blood T cell repertoires in COVID-19. Study as a whole: The United States, Italy and Spain supplied acute and convalescent COVID-19 samples. T cells, B-cell-depleted T cells, or PBMCs provided the cDNA or gDNA that served as material.

The sequence was collected from a man in his forties or fifties with active COVID-19. Sequenced input: peripheral blood.

CDR3 protein: CAWRQGDNSPLHF. The DNA of the CDR3 is TGTGCCTGGAGACAGGGGGATAATTCACCCCTCCACTTT. This chain connects TRBV30 to TRBJ1-6, with 8 bases matching TRBD1. V gave up 3 bases and J gave up 5 bases; unmatched junction bases: 0. CDR1 is GTSNPN, CDR2 SVGIG, per germline (reference sequence). This CDR3 has 13 residues.